This entry concerns a single TCR beta chain. CDR1 is MNHEY, CDR2 SVGAGI, per germline. CDR3 length equals 17 residues. Following a re-call of the 5' RACE reads, TCRdb has one entry per CDR3 protein and lacks DNA. This repertoire includes about 410,000 distinct CDR3 sequences. These data originate in a study of T cells expressing NK-cell markers. This sequence originates from a woman aged 50 to 65 in good health. Sequenced input: blood T cells: a sorted CD56 or NKG2C T cell subset, CD4+ or CD8+ T cells, or bulk PBMC T cells (not recorded which). The chain uses TRBV6-5 and TRBJ2-1; TCRdb selects TRBD2, and the lack of DNA leaves this call unchecked. The CDR3 sequence is CASGASGVSSSYNEQFF.